Listed below are T cell receptor beta chains from one sample, sequenced in a study of T-cell memory formation after mild COVID-19. One entry per CDR3 protein, called by TCRdb with MiXCR from the 5' RACE reads. The sample carries more than 350,000 distinct CDR3 sequences, roughly 15% recorded once. What was sequenced was PBMCs or a T cell subset sorted from them (not recorded which). Receptors originate from a man between 18 and 35 years old who had mild COVID-19 (a few samples of this study predate the infection). Cell type and time point are not known. Each CDR3 is given with its conserved first and last residue. A D gene is named only where the DNA matches it firmly. Size tells how often a clone was seen (once, few, many) or the class of an expanded clone, and some rows leave it out.

>.|TRBV12-3/TRBV12-4|.|TRBJ2-5
TGTGCCAGCAGTTGGGACAACCAAGAGACCCAGTACTTC
CASSWDNQETQYF
>.|TRBV3-1|few|TRBJ1-2
TGTGCCAGCAGTGATATAGCCCTCAACCCGAGGGACTATGGCTACACCTTC
CASSDIALNPRDYGYTF
>TRBD2|TRBV7-2|few|TRBJ2-3
TGTGCCAGCAGCTTAGATGGTTTGGGACTAACCACAGATACGCAGTATTTT
CASSLDGLGLTTDTQYF
>TRBD1|TRBV15|few|TRBJ1-2
TGTGCCACCAGCTTACGGGACAGGGTAAACTATGGCTACACCTTC
CATSLRDRVNYGYTF
>TRBD2|TRBV15|many|TRBJ2-7
TGTGCCACCAGCAGAGACTCCCTAGCGGGGGGCCTGTACGAGCAGTACTTC
CATSRDSLAGGLYEQYF
>.|TRBV10-3|many|TRBJ1-3
TGTGCCATCAGTGGCAGCTCTGGAAACACCATATATTTT
CAISGSSGNTIYF
>TRBD1|TRBV4-3|.|TRBJ2-7
TGCGCCAGCAGCCAGGGGACAGGGCCTTGGGAGCAGTACTTC
CASSQGTGPWEQYF
>.|TRBV30|.|TRBJ2-7
TGTGCCGGTAGCAGGGGCTCCTACGAGCAGTACTTC
CAGSRGSYEQYF
>TRBD2|TRBV15|.|TRBJ2-1
TGTGCCACCAGCTTCCGCTTTCGGACTAGCTCCTACAATGAGCAGTTCTTC
CATSFRFRTSSYNEQFF
>TRBD1|TRBV11-2|.|TRBJ2-7
TGTGCCAGCAGCTTAGCCGGGACAGACTACGAGCAGTACTTC
CASSLAGTDYEQYF
>TRBD1|TRBV20-1|.|TRBJ2-7
TGCAGTGCTAGAGGACCCCCGGGACAGGGGGCTCACTACGAGCAGTACTTC
CSARGPPGQGAHYEQYF
>.|TRBV6-5|.|TRBJ2-1
TGTGCCAGCAGTTACGGGCAGGGTTACTCCTACAATGAGCAGTTCTTC
CASSYGQGYSYNEQFF
>.|TRBV18|.|TRBJ2-1
TGTGCCAGCTCACCACAGGGGAACACCTACAATGAGCAGTTCTTC
CASSPQGNTYNEQFF
>.|TRBV7-2|few|TRBJ1-4
TGTGCCAGCAGCTTAGGCCCCCCAGGAATGGCTAATGAAAAACTGTTTTTT
CASSLGPPGMANEKLFF
>.|TRBV25-1|.|TRBJ1-1
TGTGCCAGCAGGCAGGGTCTTGAGGCTTTCTTT
CASRQGLEAFF
>.|TRBV4-2|few|TRBJ2-1
TGTGCCAGCAGCCAAGCGGCGTGGGGCCTCTACAATGAGCAGTTCTTC
CASSQAAWGLYNEQFF
>.|TRBV5-1|.|TRBJ1-3
TGCGCCAGCTGGACAGAAGGAGGAAACACCATATATTTT
CASWTEGGNTIYF
>.|TRBV5-1|.|TRBJ1-3
TGCGCCAGCAGCTTGGCCGGGTCCCTCTCTGGAAACACCATATATTTT
CASSLAGSLSGNTIYF
>.|TRBV12-3/TRBV12-4|few|TRBJ2-4
TGTGCCAGCAGTTTGGCGCGGGTAGCCAAAAACATTCAGTACTTC
CASSLARVAKNIQYF